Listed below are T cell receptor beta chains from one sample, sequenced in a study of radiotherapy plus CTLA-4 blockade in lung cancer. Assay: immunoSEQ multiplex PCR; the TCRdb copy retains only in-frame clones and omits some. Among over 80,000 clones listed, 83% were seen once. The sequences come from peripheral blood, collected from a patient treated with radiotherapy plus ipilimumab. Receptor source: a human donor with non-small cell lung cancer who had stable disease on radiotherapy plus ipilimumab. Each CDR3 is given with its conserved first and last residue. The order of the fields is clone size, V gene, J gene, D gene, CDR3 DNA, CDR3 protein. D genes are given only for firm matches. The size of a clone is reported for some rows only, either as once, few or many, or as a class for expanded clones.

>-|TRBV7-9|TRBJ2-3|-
TGCGCCAGCAGCTTAGGAGGCACAGATACGCAGTATTTT
CASSLGGTDTQYF
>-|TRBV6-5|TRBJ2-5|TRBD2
TGTGCCAGCAGTTTTCTCAGCGGGAGGGGACAAGAGACCCAGTACTTC
CASSFLSGRGQETQYF
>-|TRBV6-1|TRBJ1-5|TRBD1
TGTGCCAGCCTACTCACAGGGGCGGATCAGCCCCAGCATTTT
CASLLTGADQPQHF
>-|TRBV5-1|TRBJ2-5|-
TGCGCCAGCAGCCGGTCACAGGCGGTGCAAGAGACCCAGTACTTC
CASSRSQAVQETQYF
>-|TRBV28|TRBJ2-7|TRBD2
TGTGCCAGCAGACCAAGACTAGCGGGAGATCACGAGCAGTACTTC
CASRPRLAGDHEQYF
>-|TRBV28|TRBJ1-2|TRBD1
TGTGCCAGCAGAGGGACAGTTAAAACTTATGGCTACACCTTC
CASRGTVKTYGYTF
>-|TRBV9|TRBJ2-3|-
TGTGCCAGCAGCGTAGAGCTTCGAGGCGATACGCAGTATTTT
CASSVELRGDTQYF
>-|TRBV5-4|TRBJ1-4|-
TGTGCCAGCCGCCCTTCTAGGGACGAAAAACTGTTTTTT
CASRPSRDEKLFF
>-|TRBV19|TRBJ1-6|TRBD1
TGTGCCAGTAGTACCGGACAGGGGGGGAGTTCACCCCTCCACTTT
CASSTGQGGSSPLHF
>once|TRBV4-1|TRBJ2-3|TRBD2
TGCGCCAGCAGCCAAGAAGCGGCTAGCGGGAACACAGATACGCAGTATTTT
CASSQEAASGNTDTQYF
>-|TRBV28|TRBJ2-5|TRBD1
TGTGCCAGCAGCAGGACAGGGCCGACCCAGTACTTC
CASSRTGPTQYF
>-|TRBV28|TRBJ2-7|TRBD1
TGTGCCAGCAGTCCACAGGGGGCGGGTTACGAGCAGTACTTC
CASSPQGAGYEQYF
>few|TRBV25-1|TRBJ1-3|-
TGTGCCAGCAGTGGTGGAAACACCATATATTTT
CASSGGNTIYF
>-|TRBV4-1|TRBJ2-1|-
TGCGCCAGCAGCCAAGATTTAGGGTACCCTGAGCAGTTCTTC
CASSQDLGYPEQFF
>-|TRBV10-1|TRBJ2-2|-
TGCGCCAGCAGTGACGGTCAGTACACCGGGGAGCTGTTTTTT
CASSDGQYTGELFF
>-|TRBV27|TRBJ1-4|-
TGTGCCAGCAAAGCGGGCGTGAATGAAAAACTGTTTTTT
CASKAGVNEKLFF
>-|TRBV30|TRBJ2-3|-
TGTGCCTGGAGTGAGAATGGCCCAGATACGCAGTATTTT
CAWSENGPDTQYF
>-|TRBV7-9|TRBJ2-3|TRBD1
TGTGCCAGCAGCCCGGGGGACAGGGGGGATACGCAGTATTTT
CASSPGDRGDTQYF
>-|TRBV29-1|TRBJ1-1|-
TGCAGCGTTGAAGCCTCCAAAGCTAGGGGTTGGGGCACTGAAGCTTTCTTT
CSVEASKARGWGTEAFF
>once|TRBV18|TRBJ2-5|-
TGTGCCAGCTCACTCTCAGAACGGGGGTGGCAAGAGACCCAGTACTTC
CASSLSERGWQETQYF
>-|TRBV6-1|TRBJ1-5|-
TGTGCCAGCAGTGAAGTGGTCTCGGGCGGCAATCAGCCCCAGCATTTT
CASSEVVSGGNQPQHF
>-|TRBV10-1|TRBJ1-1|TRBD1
TGCGCCAGCAGTGGAGGGGGCGCGCGGAACTCTGAAGCTTTCTTT
CASSGGGARNSEAFF
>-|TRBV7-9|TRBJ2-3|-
TGTGCCAGCAGCTTAGAGATAGATACGCAGTATTTT
CASSLEIDTQYF
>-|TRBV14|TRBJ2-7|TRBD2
TGTGCCAGCAGCCAAGCAGCCCGACTAGCGGGTGGGCAGTACTTC
CASSQAARLAGGQYF
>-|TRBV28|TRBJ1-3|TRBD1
TGTGCCAGCGAGGCAGGGGGTGGAAACACCATATATTTT
CASEAGGGNTIYF
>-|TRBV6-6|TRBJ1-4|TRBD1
TGTGCCAGCAGTTCGAGACAGGGCGCAACTAATGAAAAACTGTTTTTT
CASSSRQGATNEKLFF
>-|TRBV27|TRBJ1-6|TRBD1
TGTGCCAGCAGCCCATTCGGGACAGGAGTTAATTCACCCCTCCACTTT
CASSPFGTGVNSPLHF
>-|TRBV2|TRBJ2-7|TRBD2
TGTGCCAGCAGCCCCCGGGGAGGGTACGAGCAGTACTTC
CASSPRGGYEQYF
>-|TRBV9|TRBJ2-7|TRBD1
TGTGCCAGCAGCGTCCGGGACAGCAGCTCCTACGAGCAGTACTTC
CASSVRDSSSYEQYF
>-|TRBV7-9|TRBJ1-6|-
TGTGCCAGCAGCTTTCCGGAGGGCCAATCACCCCTCCACTTT
CASSFPEGQSPLHF
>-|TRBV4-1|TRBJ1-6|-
TGCGCCAGCAGCCAACTACAGGGATCTAATAATTCACCCCTCCACTTT
CASSQLQGSNNSPLHF
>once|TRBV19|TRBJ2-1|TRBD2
TGTGCCAGTAGTATCCGGCGGGAGGGCCCCAATGAGCAGTTCTTC
CASSIRREGPNEQFF
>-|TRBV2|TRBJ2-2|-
TGTGCCAGCAGTGACCCAGGAACCCCCTCGAACACCGGGGAGCTGTTTTTT
CASSDPGTPSNTGELFF
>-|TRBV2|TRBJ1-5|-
TGTGCCAGCAGTGGACAGTGGAATAGCAATCAGCCCCAGCATTTT
CASSGQWNSNQPQHF
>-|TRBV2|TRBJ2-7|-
TGTGCCAGCAGTGAGGTCCAGGGGCCTCGGTCGGTGGACGAGCAGTACTTC
CASSEVQGPRSVDEQYF
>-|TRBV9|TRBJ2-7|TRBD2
TGTGCCAGCAGCGACCTAGCGGGAGGGGGCGAGCAGTACTTC
CASSDLAGGGEQYF
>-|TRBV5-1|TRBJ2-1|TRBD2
TGCGCCAGCAGCGCGGGGGGACTAGCGAATGAGCAGTTCTTC
CASSAGGLANEQFF
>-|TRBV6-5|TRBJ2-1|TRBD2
TGTGCCAGCAGTTCCCCGTCTAGCGGGAGGTGGGATGAGCAGTTCTTC
CASSSPSSGRWDEQFF
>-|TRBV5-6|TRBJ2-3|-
TGTGCCAGCAGCCTAAGACTACTCCTCTCTCGCACAGATACGCAGTATTTT
CASSLRLLLSRTDTQYF
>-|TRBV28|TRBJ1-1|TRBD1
TGTGCCAGCAGCACGTGGGACAGGGTCGCCACTGAAGCTTTCTTT
CASSTWDRVATEAFF
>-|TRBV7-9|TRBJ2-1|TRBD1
TGTGCCAGCAGGTCCGGGACAGGGAGGACCAATGAGCAGTTCTTC
CASRSGTGRTNEQFF
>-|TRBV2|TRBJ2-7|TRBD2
TGTGCCAGCCTGACTAGCCGTTACGAGCAGTACTTC
CASLTSRYEQYF
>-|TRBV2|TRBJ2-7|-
TGTGCCAGCTATTTAAAAAGGGGTGGCGAGCAGTACTTC
CASYLKRGGEQYF
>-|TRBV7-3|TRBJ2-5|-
TGTGCCAGCAGCCCGACATCCCAAGAGACCCAGTACTTC
CASSPTSQETQYF
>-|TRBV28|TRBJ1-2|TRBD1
TGTGCCAGGACCCGGGACAGGGCGTCTCTTAGCTATGGCTACACCTTC
CARTRDRASLSYGYTF
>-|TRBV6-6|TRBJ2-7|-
TGTGCCAGCACCACATCGGGGTACTACGAGCAGTACTTC
CASTTSGYYEQYF